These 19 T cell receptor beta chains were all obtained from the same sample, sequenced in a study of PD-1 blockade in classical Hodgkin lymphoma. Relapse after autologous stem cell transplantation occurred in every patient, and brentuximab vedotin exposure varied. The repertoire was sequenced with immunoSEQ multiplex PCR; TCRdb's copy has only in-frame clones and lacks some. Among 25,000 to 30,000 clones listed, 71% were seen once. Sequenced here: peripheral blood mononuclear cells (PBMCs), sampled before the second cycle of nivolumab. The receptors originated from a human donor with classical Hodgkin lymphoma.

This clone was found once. The CDR3 spells CASSQGIGQINSPLHF. CDR3 DNA: TGCGCCAGCAGCCAAGGTATTGGACAGATTAATTCACCCCTCCACTTT. The V call is TRBV4-1, the J call TRBJ1-6; D is perhaps TRBD1 (6 bases). CDR1 MGHRA and CDR2 YSYEKL come from the germline V gene. The CDR3 spans 16 residues. V lost 1 base and J lost 6, with 13 bases in between.

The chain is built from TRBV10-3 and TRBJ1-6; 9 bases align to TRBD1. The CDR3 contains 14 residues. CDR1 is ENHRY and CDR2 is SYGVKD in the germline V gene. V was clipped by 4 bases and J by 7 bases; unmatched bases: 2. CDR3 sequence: CAISGGQGNSPLHF. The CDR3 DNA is TGTGCCATCAGTGGGGGACAGGGCAATTCACCCCTCCACTTT.

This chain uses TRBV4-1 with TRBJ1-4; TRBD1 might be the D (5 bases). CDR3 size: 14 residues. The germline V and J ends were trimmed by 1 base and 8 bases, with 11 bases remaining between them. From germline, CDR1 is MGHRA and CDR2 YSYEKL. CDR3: CASSQGQGWEKLFF. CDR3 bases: TGCGCCAGCAGCCAAGGTCAGGGTTGGGAAAAACTGTTTTTT.

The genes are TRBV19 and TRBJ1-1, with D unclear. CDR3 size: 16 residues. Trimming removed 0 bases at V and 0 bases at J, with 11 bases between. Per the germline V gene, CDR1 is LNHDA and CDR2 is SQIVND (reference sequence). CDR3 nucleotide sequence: TGTGCCAGTAGTATAGACGGTCCTCGCATGAACACTGAAGCTTTCTTT. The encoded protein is CASSIDGPRMNTEAFF.

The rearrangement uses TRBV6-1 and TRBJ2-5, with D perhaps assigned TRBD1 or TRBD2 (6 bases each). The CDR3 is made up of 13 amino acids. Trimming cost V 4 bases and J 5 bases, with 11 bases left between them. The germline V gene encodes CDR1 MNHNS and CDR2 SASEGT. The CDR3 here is CASSGGAEETQYF. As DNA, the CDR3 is TGTGCCAGCAGTGGGGGGGCAGAGGAGACCCAGTACTTC.

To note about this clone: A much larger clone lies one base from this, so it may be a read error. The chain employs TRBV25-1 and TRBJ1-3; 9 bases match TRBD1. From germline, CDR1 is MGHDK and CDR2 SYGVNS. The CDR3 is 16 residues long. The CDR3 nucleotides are TGTACCAGCAGTGAAACGGGACAGGGTTATGGAAACACCATATATTTT. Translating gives CTSSETGQGYGNTIYF.

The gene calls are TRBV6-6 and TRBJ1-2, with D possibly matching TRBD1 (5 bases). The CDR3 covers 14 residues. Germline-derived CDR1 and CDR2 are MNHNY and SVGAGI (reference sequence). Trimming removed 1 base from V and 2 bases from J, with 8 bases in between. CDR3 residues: CASSYLQENYGYTF. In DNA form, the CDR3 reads TGTGCCAGCAGTTACTTACAGGAAAACTATGGCTACACCTTC.

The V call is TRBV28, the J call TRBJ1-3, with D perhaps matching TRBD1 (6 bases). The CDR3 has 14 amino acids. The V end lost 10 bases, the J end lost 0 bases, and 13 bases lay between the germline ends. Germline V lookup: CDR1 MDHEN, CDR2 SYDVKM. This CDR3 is CATAGGDSGNTIYF. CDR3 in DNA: TGTGCCACCGCGGGGGGCGACTCTGGAAACACCATATATTTT.

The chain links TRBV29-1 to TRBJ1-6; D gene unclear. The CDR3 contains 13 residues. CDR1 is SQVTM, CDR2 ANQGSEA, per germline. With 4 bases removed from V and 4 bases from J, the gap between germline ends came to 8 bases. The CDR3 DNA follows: TGCAGCGTTGCCGTGGCGTATAATTCACCCCTCCACTTT. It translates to CSVAVAYNSPLHF.

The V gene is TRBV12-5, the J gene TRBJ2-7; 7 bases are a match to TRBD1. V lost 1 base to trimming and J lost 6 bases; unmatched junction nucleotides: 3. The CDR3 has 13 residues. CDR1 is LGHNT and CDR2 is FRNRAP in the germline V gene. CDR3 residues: CASGLATGVEQYF. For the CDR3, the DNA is TGTGCTAGTGGTTTGGCTACAGGGGTCGAGCAGTACTTC.

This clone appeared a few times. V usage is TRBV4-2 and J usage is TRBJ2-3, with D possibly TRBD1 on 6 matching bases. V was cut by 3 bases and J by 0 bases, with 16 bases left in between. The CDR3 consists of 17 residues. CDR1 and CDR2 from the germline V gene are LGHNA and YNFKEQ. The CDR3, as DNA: TGTGCCAGCAGCCAGTGGACAGAGACGTCCAGCACAGATACGCAGTATTTT. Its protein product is CASSQWTETSSTDTQYF.

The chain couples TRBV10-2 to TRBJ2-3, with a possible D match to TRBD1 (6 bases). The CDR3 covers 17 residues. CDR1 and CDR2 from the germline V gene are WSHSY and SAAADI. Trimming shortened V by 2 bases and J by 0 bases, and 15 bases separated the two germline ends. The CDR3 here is CASSEVKWGQSTDTQYF. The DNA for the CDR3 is TGCGCCAGCAGTGAGGTGAAGTGGGGGCAAAGCACAGATACGCAGTATTTT.

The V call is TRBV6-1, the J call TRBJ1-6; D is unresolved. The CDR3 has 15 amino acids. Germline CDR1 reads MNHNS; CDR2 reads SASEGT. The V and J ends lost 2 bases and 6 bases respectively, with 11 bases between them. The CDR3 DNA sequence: TGTGCCAGCAGTGAATATCGGGTTCCTAATTCACCCCTCCACTTT. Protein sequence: CASSEYRVPNSPLHF.

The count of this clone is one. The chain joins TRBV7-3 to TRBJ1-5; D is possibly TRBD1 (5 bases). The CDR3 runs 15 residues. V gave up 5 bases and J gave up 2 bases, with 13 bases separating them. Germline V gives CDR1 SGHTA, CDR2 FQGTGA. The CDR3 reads CASSPTGGGNQPQHF. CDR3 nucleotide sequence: TGTGCCAGCAGCCCTACAGGAGGGGGCAATCAGCCCCAGCATTTT.

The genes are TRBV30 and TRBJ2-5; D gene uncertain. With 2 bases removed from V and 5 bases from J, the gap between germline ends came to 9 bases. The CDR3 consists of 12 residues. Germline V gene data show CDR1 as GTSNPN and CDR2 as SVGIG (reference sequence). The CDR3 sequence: CAWSRVEETQYF. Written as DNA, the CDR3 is TGTGCCTGGAGTAGGGTGGAGGAGACCCAGTACTTC.

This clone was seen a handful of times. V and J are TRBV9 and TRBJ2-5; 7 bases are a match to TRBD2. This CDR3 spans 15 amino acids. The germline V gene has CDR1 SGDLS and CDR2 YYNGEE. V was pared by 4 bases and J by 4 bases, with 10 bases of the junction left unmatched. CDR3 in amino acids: CASSPYLGEGETQYF. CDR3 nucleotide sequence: TGTGCCAGCAGCCCATACTTAGGGGAGGGAGAGACCCAGTACTTC.

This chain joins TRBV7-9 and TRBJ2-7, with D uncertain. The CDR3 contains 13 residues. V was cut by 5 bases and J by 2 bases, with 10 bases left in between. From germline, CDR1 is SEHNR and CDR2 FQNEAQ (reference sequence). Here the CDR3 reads CASSPTAPYEQYF. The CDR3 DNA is TGTGCCAGCAGCCCTACGGCCCCCTACGAGCAGTACTTC.

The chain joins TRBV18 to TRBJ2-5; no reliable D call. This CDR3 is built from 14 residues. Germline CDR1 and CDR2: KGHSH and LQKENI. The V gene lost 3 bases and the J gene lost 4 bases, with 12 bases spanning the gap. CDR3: CASSPVGSRETQYF. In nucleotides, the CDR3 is TGTGCCAGCTCACCGGTGGGTAGCCGAGAGACCCAGTACTTC.

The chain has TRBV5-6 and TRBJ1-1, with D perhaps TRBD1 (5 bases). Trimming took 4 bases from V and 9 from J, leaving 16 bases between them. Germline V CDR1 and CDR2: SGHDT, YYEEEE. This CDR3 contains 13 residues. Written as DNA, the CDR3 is TGTGCCAGCAGCCCGGGGGGGATTGAGAAAGCTTTCTTT. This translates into CASSPGGIEKAFF.